The 17 T cell receptor beta chains listed next were all sequenced from one sample in a study of blood T cell repertoires in COVID-19. Produced via immunoSEQ multiplex PCR; TCRdb's table is partial and in-frame only. Of roughly 150,000 clones listed, 80% to 90% are singletons. The specimen was peripheral blood. Receptors originate from a man aged 55 to 70 with active or convalescent COVID-19.

CDR3 loop: CASSPDYGYTF. CDR3 in DNA: TGTGCCAGCAGTCCAGACTATGGCTACACCTTC. This chain uses TRBV7-9 with TRBJ1-2, with D unresolved. With 6 bases removed from V and 3 bases from J, the gap between germline ends came to 5 bases. The CDR3 consists of 11 residues. Germline V gives CDR1 SEHNR, CDR2 FQNEAQ (reference sequence).

This sequence joins TRBV3-1 (or the pseudogene TRBV3-2) and TRBJ1-1, with D perhaps matching TRBD1 (5 bases). Germline lookup yields CDR1 LGHDT and CDR2 YNNKEL (reference sequence). CDR3 size: 14 residues. V lost 0 bases, J lost 5 bases, and 10 bases lay in between. CDR3 coding DNA: TGTGCCAGCAGCCAAGAGGCAGGGCAGACTGAAGCTTTCTTT. Translated, it gives CASSQEAGQTEAFF.

The rearrangement joins TRBV2 to TRBJ2-7; D unresolved. V lost 6 bases and J lost 5, with 11 bases in between. CDR1 is SNHLY and CDR2 is FYNNEI in the germline V gene. The CDR3 loop spans 12 amino acids. CDR3 sequence: CASRGDGHEQYF. CDR3 sequence (DNA): TGTGCCAGCAGGGGCGATGGGCACGAGCAGTACTTC. Combining the CDR3 with reference TRBV2 and TRBJ2-7 gives the whole variable domain EPEVTQTPSHQVTQMGQEVILRCVPISNHLYFYWYRQILGQKVEFLVSFYNNEISEKSEIFDDQFSVERPDGSNFTLKIRSTKLEDSAMYFCASRGDGHEQYFGPGTRLTVT.

The chain combines TRBV7-9 with TRBJ2-7, with TRBD2 matching over 9 bases. Looked up from germline, CDR1 is SEHNR and CDR2 is FQNEAQ (reference sequence). This CDR3 is 13 amino acids long. V shed 6 bases and J 3 bases; nucleotides not matched to a gene: 3. CDR3 nucleotides: TGTGCCAGCAGGAGTAGCGGGGGCTACGAGCAGTACTTC. Its protein product is CASRSSGGYEQYF.

A note on this clone: Different DNA sequences within this sample yield the same CDR3. The rearrangement uses TRBV4-1 and TRBJ1-2; D is perhaps TRBD1 (5 bases). The germline CDR1 and CDR2 sequences are MGHRA and YSYEKL. This CDR3 spans 14 amino acids. V lost 0 bases, J lost 2 bases, and 7 bases lay in between. CDR3 nucleotide sequence: TGCGCCAGCAGCCAAGATCAGGGAAACTATGGCTACACCTTC. This translates into CASSQDQGNYGYTF.

This clone was picked up a small number of times. The chain recombines TRBV20-1 with TRBJ2-2, with unresolved D. CDR1 is DFQATT and CDR2 is SNEGSKA in the germline V gene (reference sequence). The CDR3 consists of 11 residues. Between the trimmed V and J ends, which lost 7 bases and 5 bases, there was a span of 8 bases. The DNA of the CDR3 is TGCAGTGTACGCAGAACCGGGGAGCTGTTTTTT. Amino acids: CSVRRTGELFF.

This chain connects TRBV11-2 to TRBJ1-4; 10 nucleotides line up with TRBD1. This CDR3 is built from 14 residues. V lost 5 bases, J lost 9 bases, and 6 bases stayed unmatched. Germline assignment: CDR1 SGHAT and CDR2 FQNNGV. The CDR3 nucleotides are TGTGCCAGCAGCCAGAGACAGGGGGCACAAAAACTGTTTTTT. It translates to CASSQRQGAQKLFF. Supplemented by reference TRBV11-2 and TRBJ1-4, the full variable domain reads EAGVAQSPRYKIIEKRQSVAFWCNPISGHATLYWYQQILGQGPKLLIQFQNNGVVDDSQLPKDRFSAERLKGVDSTLKIQPAKLEDSAVYLCASSQRQGAQKLFFGSGTQLSVL.

V gene TRBV14 combines with J gene TRBJ2-7, with 7 positions matching TRBD1. CDR3 size: 12 residues. With 4 bases clipped from V and 4 bases from J, the junction kept 1 base outside the gene matches. Germline lookup yields CDR1 SGHDN and CDR2 FVKESK. As DNA, the CDR3 is TGTGCCAGCAGCCCGACAGGGTACGAGCAGTACTTC. It encodes CASSPTGYEQYF. Filled out from reference TRBV14 and TRBJ2-7, the complete variable domain reads EAGVTQFPSHSVIEKGQTVTLRCDPISGHDNLYWYRRVMGKEIKFLLHFVKESKQDESGMPNNRFLAERTGGTYSTLKVQPAELEDSGVYFCASSPTGYEQYFGPGTRLTVT.

The rearrangement links TRBV29-1 to TRBJ1-5, with a weak D call TRBD1 (5 bases). Germline CDR1 is SQVTM and CDR2 is ANQGSEA. The CDR3 has 14 residues. The V end lost 4 bases, the J end lost 4 bases, and 14 bases lay between the germline ends. The CDR3 nucleotides are TGCAGCGTTGTGGAGGGGCTGCAAAATCAGCCCCAGCATTTT. It yields the protein CSVVEGLQNQPQHF.

The gene calls are TRBV7-8 and TRBJ1-3, with a weak D call TRBD1 (6 bases). The CDR3 runs to 13 residues. Germline assignment: CDR1 SGHVS and CDR2 FQNEAQ. The V end was cut by 5 bases, the J end by 4 bases, with 9 bases between. CDR3 region: CASSRDKGNTIYF. CDR3 nucleotide sequence: TGTGCCAGCAGCCGGGACAAAGGAAACACCATATATTTT.

A word on this clone: This CDR3 is also generated by other DNA sequences in the sample. This chain uses TRBV5-6 with TRBJ2-3, with 9 bases fitting TRBD2. Germline CDR1 and CDR2: SGHDT and YYEEEE. J was trimmed by 1 base and V by 0 bases; bases with no gene match: 0. CDR3 length equals 15 residues. The CDR3: CASSLASGGTDTQYF. The CDR3 nucleotides read TGTGCCAGCAGCTTGGCTAGCGGGGGCACAGATACGCAGTATTTT.

CDR3 sequence: CASRSRVDGYTF. The CDR3 coding sequence is TGTGCCAGCAGGAGCAGGGTAGATGGCTACACCTTC. The gene calls are TRBV12-3 or TRBV12-4 and TRBJ1-2, with D possibly matching TRBD1 (5 bases). The V and J ends lost 6 bases and 6 bases respectively, with 11 bases between them. The CDR3 consists of 12 residues.

This chain links TRBV9 with TRBJ2-3; 9 bases are a match to TRBD2. V dropped 0 bases and J dropped 0; count of bases not matched to a gene: 11. Germline V gene data show CDR1 as SGDLS and CDR2 as YYNGEE. This CDR3 contains 19 residues. CDR3 sequence reads: CASSVGVVRGGRSTDTQYF. The DNA for the CDR3 is TGTGCCAGCAGCGTAGGAGTCGTGCGGGGGGGCAGAAGCACAGATACGCAGTATTTT.

V is TRBV28 and J is TRBJ2-5; D gene uncertain. Trimming shortened V by 3 bases and J by 5 bases, and 13 bases separated the two germline ends. The CDR3 runs 14 residues. CDR1 and CDR2 from the germline V gene are MDHEN and SYDVKM. The CDR3 loop reads CASSFGHRAETQYF. The CDR3 bases are TGTGCCAGCAGTTTTGGTCACCGAGCGGAGACCCAGTACTTC. The full variable domain, completed using reference TRBV28 and TRBJ2-5, is DVKVTQSSRYLVKRTGEKVFLECVQDMDHENMFWYRQDPGLGLRLIYFSYDVKMKEKGDIPEGYSVSREKKERFSLILESASTNQTSMYLCASSFGHRAETQYFGPGTRLLVL.

The chain links TRBV3-1 (or the pseudogene TRBV3-2) to TRBJ2-5, with 7 bases lining up with TRBD2. Germline V gene data show CDR1 as LGHDT and CDR2 as YNNKEL (reference sequence). V lost 3 bases to trimming and J lost 3 bases; unmatched junction nucleotides: 4. The CDR3 length is 14 residues. The CDR3 sequence: CASSHGTTEETQYF. The DNA of the CDR3 is TGTGCCAGCAGCCACGGGACTACCGAAGAGACCCAGTACTTC.

The chain is built from TRBV27 and TRBJ1-2, with D possibly matching TRBD1 (6 bases). The CDR3 covers 14 residues. V dropped 1 base and J dropped 7 bases, with 13 bases sitting between them. Germline V CDR1 and CDR2: MNHEY, SMNVEV (reference sequence). The CDR3 DNA reads TGTGCCAGCAGTTTATGGGGAGGGGGGTTTGGCTACACCTTC. Protein: CASSLWGGGFGYTF.

The chain is built from TRBV4-3 and TRBJ2-7; D may be TRBD2 (6 bases). CDR3 length: 15 residues. The germline V gene has CDR1 LGHNA and CDR2 YSLEER. Trimming took off 1 base at V and 2 bases at J, with 12 bases between the two ends. Here the CDR3 DNA reads TGCGCCAGCAGCCAAGGGCGACTAGGGCCCTACGAGCAGTACTTC. It codes for CASSQGRLGPYEQYF.